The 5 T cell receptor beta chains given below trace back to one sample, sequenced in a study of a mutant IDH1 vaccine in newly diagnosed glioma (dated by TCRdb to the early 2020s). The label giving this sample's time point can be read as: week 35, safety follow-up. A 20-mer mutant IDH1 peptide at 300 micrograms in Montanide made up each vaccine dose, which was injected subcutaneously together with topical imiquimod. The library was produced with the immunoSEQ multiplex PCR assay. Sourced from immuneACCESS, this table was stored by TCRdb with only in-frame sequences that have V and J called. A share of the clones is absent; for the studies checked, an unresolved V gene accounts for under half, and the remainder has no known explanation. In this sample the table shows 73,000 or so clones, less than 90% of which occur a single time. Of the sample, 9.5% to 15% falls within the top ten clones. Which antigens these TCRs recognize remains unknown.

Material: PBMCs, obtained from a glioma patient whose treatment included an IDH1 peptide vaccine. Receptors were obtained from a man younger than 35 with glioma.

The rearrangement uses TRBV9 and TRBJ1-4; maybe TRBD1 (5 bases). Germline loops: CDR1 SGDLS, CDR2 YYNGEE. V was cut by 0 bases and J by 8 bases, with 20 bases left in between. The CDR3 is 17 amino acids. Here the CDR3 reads CASSVGDVSLSREKLFF. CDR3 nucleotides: TGTGCCAGCAGCGTAGGGGACGTTAGCTTATCGCGGGAAAAACTGTTTTTT.

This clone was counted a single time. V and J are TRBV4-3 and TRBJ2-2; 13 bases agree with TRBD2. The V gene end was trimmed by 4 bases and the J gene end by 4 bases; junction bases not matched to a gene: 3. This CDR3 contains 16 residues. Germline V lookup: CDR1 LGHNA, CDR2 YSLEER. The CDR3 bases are TGCGCCAGCAGCCCGTGGACTAGCGGGGGCACCGGGGAGCTGTTTTTT. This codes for CASSPWTSGGTGELFF.

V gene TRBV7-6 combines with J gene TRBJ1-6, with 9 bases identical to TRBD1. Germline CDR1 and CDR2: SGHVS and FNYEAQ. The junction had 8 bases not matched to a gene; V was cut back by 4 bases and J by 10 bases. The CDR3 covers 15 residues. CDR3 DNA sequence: TGTGCCAGCAGCTCCGGACAGGGGAGTGGGTCACCCCTCCACTTT. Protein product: CASSSGQGSGSPLHF. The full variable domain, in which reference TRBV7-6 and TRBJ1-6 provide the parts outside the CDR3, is GAGVSQSPRYKVTKRGQDVALRCDPISGHVSLYWYRQALGQGPEFLTYFNYEAQQDKSGLPNDRFSAERPEGSISTLTIQRTEQRDSAMYRCASSSGQGSGSPLHFGNGTRLTVT.

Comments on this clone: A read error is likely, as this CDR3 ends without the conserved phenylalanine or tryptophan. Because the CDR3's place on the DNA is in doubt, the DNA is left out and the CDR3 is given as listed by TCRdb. CDR3: CSVELGLDRVFL. This chain connects TRBV29-1 to TRBJ1-1; the D call of TRBD1 is as the table states it, not checked on the DNA. Both ends counted, the CDR3 spans 12 residues. The germline V gene has CDR1 SQVTM and CDR2 ANQGSEA.

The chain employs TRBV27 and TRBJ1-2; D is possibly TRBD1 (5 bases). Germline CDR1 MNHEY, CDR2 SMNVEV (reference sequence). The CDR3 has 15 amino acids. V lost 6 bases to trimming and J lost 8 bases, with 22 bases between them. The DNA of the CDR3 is TGTGCCAGCAGGCAGGGAGTAATGGGCCGAGGCGGCTACACCTTC. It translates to CASRQGVMGRGGYTF.